The entry that follows covers one T cell receptor (beta chain) sequence. Its antigen is undetermined. Trimming took 5 bases from V and 1 from J, leaving 12 bases between them. The CDR3 is made up of 14 amino acids. Per germline, CDR1 LGHNA and CDR2 YNFKEQ. The data stem from a study of cytomegalovirus exposure and HLA in healthy donors. On the study more broadly: Findings of an earlier analysis included over 95 million unique TCR beta sequences from 190 million or so T cells.

13 Jbeta primers and 60 Vbeta primers were used for the PCR. How the authors handled the data: The count from a later analysis was tens of millions of unique TCR beta chains, some 12 million of them shared. TCRdb's table, derived via immunoSEQ multiplex PCR, lists solely in-frame clones and lacks some. The DNA was the basis for D and trimming; V, J and clone size are from that table. The profile shows about 190,000 clones, 81% of them singletons. Study observations and caveats: Reports showed the classifier diagnosing cytomegalovirus status with high specificity and sensitivity. When analyzed later, a missense DCLRE1C variant was found to be linked to TCR beta V- and J-gene trimming.

The receptor was isolated from a middle-aged man in good health and CMV-seropositive. The chain links TRBV4-2 to TRBJ2-7; weak D call: TRBD1 (6 bases). The sample taken for sequencing was PBMCs. The CDR3 here is CASSDLQGSYEQYF. DNA for the CDR3: TGTGCCAGCAGCGACTTACAGGGTTCCTACGAGCAGTACTTC.